Shown below are 30 T cell receptor beta chains from a single sample sequenced in a study of blood T cells in healthy people across ages (dated by TCRdb to 2015 to 2017). Library creation used 5' RACE. These reads were obtained on an Illumina HiSeq 2500. A second PCR of 7 to 11 cycles was run with a J-beta primer mix and a sample-barcoded 5' primer. TCRdb reanalyzed the raw reads on its own, using fastp at Q25 for trimming and MiXCR for clone calling, and kept in-frame beta chains. Identical CDR3 protein sequences are pooled into one entry, listed with their most common genes and DNA. The sample table lists about 1.4 million distinct CDR3 sequences, around 59% of them with a count of one. The top ten clonotypes cover under 8.5% of the sample. Material for sequencing was blood. The source of these receptors is a young man in good health.

The chain is built from TRBV4-1 and TRBJ2-4; no definite D call. CDR3 length: 17 amino acids. Looked up from germline, CDR1 is MGHRA and CDR2 is YSYEKL. Trimming took off 1 base at V and 13 bases at J, with 26 bases between the two ends. The CDR3 nucleotides read TGCGCCAGCAGCCAAGCCCAAGCCCGGATTACGAGCGATGAGCAGTACTTC. The encoded protein is CASSQAQARITSDEQYF.

The table lists this clonotype with a few counts. J is TRBJ1-4 and V is TRBV7-9; 7 bases agree with TRBD1. The trim removed 4 bases at V and 6 bases at J, leaving 5 bases unmatched. The CDR3 totals 14 residues. Germline assignment: CDR1 SEHNR and CDR2 FQNEAQ (reference sequence). CDR3 loop: CASSSPGQYEKLFF. The CDR3 bases are TGTGCCAGCAGCTCCCCGGGACAGTATGAAAAACTGTTTTTT.

In this sample, this clonotype turned up a few times. The chain couples TRBV28 to TRBJ2-7, with 9 nucleotides matching TRBD1. J lost 12 bases, V lost 3 bases, and 6 bases had no gene match. The CDR3 contains 12 residues. Per the germline V gene, CDR1 is MDHEN and CDR2 is SYDVKM. The CDR3 sequence is CASSLDRGVGYF. CDR3 sequence (DNA): TGTGCCAGCAGTTTGGACAGGGGAGTTGGGTACTTC.

This clonotype was seen a handful of times. The chain is built from TRBV9 and TRBJ2-7; TRBD1 matches 9 bases. Per the germline V gene, CDR1 is SGDLS and CDR2 is YYNGEE. Losses at the gene ends were 2 bases for V and 2 bases for J; bases not matched to a gene: 5. The CDR3 loop spans 15 amino acids. The CDR3 reads CASSVRDRETYEQYF. In DNA form, the CDR3 reads TGTGCCAGCAGCGTCCGGGACAGGGAGACCTACGAGCAGTACTTC.

This rearrangement joins TRBV5-1 to TRBJ2-7, with D maybe TRBD2 (6 bases). Germline V lookup: CDR1 SGHRS, CDR2 YFSETQ. This CDR3 is built from 15 residues. The V end was cut by 4 bases, the J end by 0 bases, with 14 bases between. DNA for the CDR3: TGCGCCAGCAGCGCCGCGGGGATCGGCTCCTACGAGCAGTACTTC. Translating gives CASSAAGIGSYEQYF.

This clonotype was detected only once. The chain links TRBV20-1 to TRBJ2-5; 7 positions agree with TRBD1. Near its end, the DNA agrees better with TRBJ2-7, so the J call may be wrong. Germline V gene lookup returns CDR1 DFQATT and CDR2 SNEGSKA (reference sequence). The CDR3 length is 15 residues. CDR3 bases: TGCAGTGCTAGCCCCCACGACAGGGTAAGCTACGAGCAGTACTTC. Translating gives CSASPHDRVSYEQYF.

V usage is TRBV7-2 and J usage is TRBJ1-5, with TRBD1 matching 9 bases. From germline, CDR1 is SGHTA and CDR2 FQGNSA. Trimming at V came to 8 bases and at J to 5 bases, leaving 4 bases not matched to a gene. CDR3 length: 13 residues. The CDR3 loop is CASGQGLDQPQHF. CDR3 coding DNA: TGTGCCAGCGGACAGGGGCTCGATCAGCCCCAGCATTTT.

This clonotype was seen only a few times. The genes are TRBV5-5 and TRBJ2-1; D is uncertain. Germline V gene data show CDR1 as SGHKS and CDR2 as YYEKEE (reference sequence). The CDR3 is 14 amino acids. V was pared by 2 bases and J by 7 bases, with 13 bases between. CDR3 sequence (DNA): TGTGCCAGCAGCTTCGAGTATGACGTGAATGAGCAGTTCTTC. It is translated as CASSFEYDVNEQFF.

V gene TRBV29-1 combines with J gene TRBJ1-2; D is unresolved. V lost 4 bases and J 2 bases, leaving 8 bases between the germline ends. This CDR3 has 12 residues. Germline assignment: CDR1 SQVTM and CDR2 ANQGSEA. CDR3 protein: CSVVRTNYGYTF. DNA for the CDR3: TGCAGCGTTGTGCGGACCAACTATGGCTACACCTTC. The whole variable domain, remainder taken from reference TRBV29-1 and TRBJ1-2, is SAVISQKPSRDICQRGTSLTIQCQVDSQVTMMFWYRQQPGQSLTLIATANQGSEATYESGFVIDKFPISRPNLTFSTLTVSNMSPEDSSIYLCSVVRTNYGYTFGSGTRLTVV.

The rearrangement links TRBV5-5 to TRBJ1-2; the D gene is possibly TRBD1 (5 bases). Germline lookup yields CDR1 SGHKS and CDR2 YYEKEE (reference sequence). The CDR3 extends over 13 amino acids. V was shortened by 5 bases and J by 2 bases, with 10 bases between the two germline ends. The CDR3 loop reads CASSIGGNYGYTF. In nucleotides, the CDR3 is TGTGCCAGCAGTATCGGGGGGAACTATGGCTACACCTTC.

This clonotype was picked up one time. This chain links TRBV7-2 with TRBJ2-1, with a possible D match to TRBD2 (5 bases). CDR1 and CDR2 (germline): SGHTA, FQGNSA. CDR3 length: 16 residues. The germline V and J ends were trimmed by 1 base and 0 bases, with 10 bases remaining between them. The CDR3 DNA is TGTGCCAGCAGCTTAGGGGCCGACTACTCCTACAATGAGCAGTTCTTC. This gives the protein CASSLGADYSYNEQFF.

The chain is built from TRBV20-1 and TRBJ2-7; no definite D call. Germline loops: CDR1 DFQATT, CDR2 SNEGSKA (reference sequence). The CDR3 totals 16 residues. The ends were cut back, 3 bases at V and 6 bases at J, with 24 bases in the middle. The CDR3 loop reads CSASLARGRPGSEQYF. In DNA, the CDR3 is TGCAGTGCTAGCTTGGCCCGTGGACGACCCGGTTCCGAGCAGTACTTC.

The CDR3, as DNA: TGCAGTGCTAGGATGGGGCGGGGGCAAGAGACCCAGTACTTC. Its protein is CSARMGRGQETQYF. The chain employs TRBV20-1 and TRBJ2-5; 7 bases align to TRBD2. The CDR3 runs to 14 residues. The germline CDR1 and CDR2 sequences are DFQATT and SNEGSKA (reference sequence). V lost 3 bases, J lost 2 bases, and 6 bases stayed unmatched.

V usage is TRBV6-6 and J usage is TRBJ1-5; possible D gene TRBD1, 6 bases. CDR3 length: 16 amino acids. Germline V lookup: CDR1 MNHNY, CDR2 SVGAGI (reference sequence). With 2 bases removed from V and 5 bases from J, the gap between germline ends came to 16 bases. The CDR3 DNA is TGTGCCAGCAGTTACGCCCTCAGGGGTGAGGATCAGCCCCAGCATTTT. Encoded protein: CASSYALRGEDQPQHF.

A remark on this clonotype: One junction end does not reproduce the germline sequence, and a read error may be involved. The V call is TRBV20-1, the J call TRBJ2-6; D possibly corresponds to TRBD2 (7 bases). The CDR3 consists of 16 residues. Germline loops: CDR1 DFQATT, CDR2 SNEGSKA (reference sequence). CDR3 protein: CSAQRGGAPGASVLTF. In DNA, the CDR3 is TGCAGTGCTCAAAGAGGGGGGGCGCCTGGGGCCAGCGTCCTGACTTTC.

The chain is built from TRBV12-3 or TRBV12-4 and TRBJ2-4; TRBD1 or TRBD2 may be the D gene (5 bases each). V lost 1 base to trimming and J lost 7 bases, with 11 bases between them. This CDR3 has 14 residues. For the CDR3, the DNA is TGTGCCAGCAGTTTAGGGGGGTCGTGGAACATTCAGTACTTC. Its protein product is CASSLGGSWNIQYF.

This clonotype turned up a few times. V usage is TRBV13 and J usage is TRBJ2-7; D is possibly TRBD1 (5 bases). The CDR3 runs to 16 residues. V lost 3 bases and J 5 bases, leaving 20 bases between the germline ends. Germline CDR1 is PRHDT and CDR2 is FYEKMQ (reference sequence). CDR3 coding DNA: TGTGCCAGCAGCTTCCGTGCGGAGCGCCAGGGCGACGAGCAGTACTTC. As protein: CASSFRAERQGDEQYF.

This clonotype was detected once. Being one base from a much bigger clone, this may be a read error. The chain employs TRBV28 and TRBJ2-6; D is undetermined. Germline CDR1 is MDHEN and CDR2 is SYDVKM. Trimming pared 4 bases from V and 0 bases from J, leaving 7 bases between. This CDR3 region has 15 residues. DNA of the CDR3: TGTGCCAGCAGTTCTCACGACTCTGGGGCCAACGTCCTGACTTTC. Residues: CASSSHDSGANVLTF.

This rearrangement joins TRBV10-3 to TRBJ2-7; 9 positions agree with TRBD1. CDR1 and CDR2 (germline): ENHRY, SYGVKD. The CDR3 is 14 amino acids. V gave up 2 bases and J gave up 5 bases; unmatched junction bases: 4. The CDR3: CAISEGTGRNEQYF. The CDR3 DNA is TGTGCCATCAGTGAGGGGACAGGGAGGAACGAGCAGTACTTC.

This chain links TRBV6-5 with TRBJ2-4; D may be TRBD1 or TRBD2 (5 bases each). The V gene's germline CDR1 is MNHEY and CDR2 SVGAGI. This CDR3 is 13 amino acids long. V was pared by 4 bases and J by 7 bases, with 11 bases between. Written as DNA, the CDR3 is TGTGCCAGCAGTTCGGGACGATCCAACATTCAGTACTTC. Protein sequence: CASSSGRSNIQYF.

The rearrangement uses TRBV6-6 and TRBJ2-7, with 7 bases aligning to TRBD1. Germline V CDR1 and CDR2: MNHNY, SVGAGI (reference sequence). There are 14 residues in the CDR3. V shed 7 bases, J shed 2 bases, and the junction held 8 bases outside the gene matches. The CDR3 DNA reads as TGTGCCAGCACCAACCGGGACAGCCCCTACGAGCAGTACTTC. It encodes CASTNRDSPYEQYF.

The rearrangement joins TRBV11-2 to TRBJ1-2; TRBD1 matches 8 bases. Germline V lookup: CDR1 SGHAT, CDR2 FQNNGV. The V segment lost 8 bases and the J segment 5 bases; nucleotides outside the gene matches: 13. The CDR3 loop spans 15 amino acids. The CDR3: CASWGSRTGRYGYTF. CDR3 DNA: TGTGCCAGCTGGGGGAGTAGGACAGGGAGGTATGGCTACACCTTC. Complete variable domain (other parts from reference TRBV11-2 and TRBJ1-2): EAGVAQSPRYKIIEKRQSVAFWCNPISGHATLYWYQQILGQGPKLLIQFQNNGVVDDSQLPKDRFSAERLKGVDSTLKIQPAKLEDSAVYLCASWGSRTGRYGYTFGSGTRLTVV.

The chain recombines TRBV12-3 or TRBV12-4 with TRBJ1-5; 9 bases are a match to TRBD1. CDR3 length: 15 amino acids. The trim removed 5 bases at V and 6 bases at J, leaving 8 bases unmatched. CDR3 sequence reads: CASSDRDRVSQPQHF. The DNA of the CDR3 is TGTGCCAGCAGTGACCGGGACAGGGTTTCTCAGCCCCAGCATTTT.

CDR3 loop: CASSESETGPGATNEKLFF. The CDR3 DNA reads TGCGCCAGCAGTGAGTCCGAGACAGGACCAGGGGCAACTAATGAAAAACTGTTTTTT. The V call is TRBV10-2, the J call TRBJ1-4, with D possibly being TRBD1 (6 bases). This CDR3 comprises 19 residues. Trimming removed 0 bases from V and 0 bases from J, with 17 bases in between. The germline V gene has CDR1 WSHSY and CDR2 SAAADI.

V usage is TRBV27 and J usage is TRBJ2-7; 11 bases align to TRBD1. The CDR3 loop spans 15 amino acids. The V gene end was trimmed by 8 bases and the J gene end by 5 bases; junction bases not matched to a gene: 11. Germline loops: CDR1 MNHEY, CDR2 SMNVEV (reference sequence). This CDR3 reads CASAKPDRGPDEQYF. CDR3 DNA: TGTGCCAGCGCGAAACCGGACAGGGGGCCCGACGAGCAGTACTTC.

As to this clonotype: The junction departs from the called germline gene at one end, perhaps through a read error. The genes are TRBV29-1 and TRBJ2-7; D gene unclear. CDR1 and CDR2 from the germline V gene are SQVTM and ANQGSEA. The CDR3 runs to 12 residues. The chain's CDR3 is CSVESTYYERYF. For the CDR3, the DNA is TGCAGCGTTGAAAGTACTTACTACGAGCGGTACTTC.

This chain joins TRBV2 and TRBJ2-1, with 7 bases that match TRBD1. The CDR3 is made up of 13 amino acids. Germline-derived CDR1 and CDR2 are SNHLY and FYNNEI. After removal of 6 bases from V and 9 bases from J, the junction contained 8 bases not matched to a gene. CDR3 amino acids: CASSEQGFSEQFF. CDR3 sequence (DNA): TGTGCCAGCAGCGAACAGGGGTTCAGTGAGCAGTTCTTC.

The chain carries TRBV12-3 or TRBV12-4 and TRBJ2-7; 7 nucleotides line up with TRBD1. Losses at the gene ends were 7 bases for V and 6 bases for J; bases not matched to a gene: 6. CDR3 length: 12 amino acids. In DNA, the CDR3 is TGTGCCAGCACCGCGACAGGGAGCGAGCAGTACTTC. This encodes CASTATGSEQYF.

The V gene is TRBV29-1, the J gene TRBJ1-5; 7 bases are shared with TRBD1. CDR3 length: 13 residues. In germline, CDR1 is SQVTM, CDR2 ANQGSEA. The trim removed 5 bases at V and 4 bases at J, leaving 5 bases unmatched. The CDR3 DNA reads as TGCAGCGTTTCAGACAGGGCGAATCAGCCCCAGCATTTT. Protein product: CSVSDRANQPQHF.

The chain combines TRBV20-1 with TRBJ2-1; D might be TRBD1 or TRBD2, each matching 5 bases. Trimming left V 3 bases short and J 10 bases short, with 25 bases between. The CDR3 has 16 residues. Germline CDR1 DFQATT, CDR2 SNEGSKA (reference sequence). The CDR3 is CSASVWGSVAGREQFF. The CDR3, as DNA: TGCAGTGCTAGCGTGTGGGGCTCGGTTGCGGGCCGGGAGCAGTTCTTC.